What follows describes a single TCR beta chain. This sample was included in a study of blood T cell repertoires in COVID-19. Across the study: PBMCs, B-cell-depleted T cells, or T cells provided the cDNA or gDNA that made up the material.

Measured with immunoSEQ multiplex PCR; TCRdb has only the in-frame clones, and not every one. This table has about 130,000 clones, 78% appearing once. Germline V lookup: CDR1 SGHDT, CDR2 YYEEEE. V lost 4 bases, J lost 2 bases, and 4 bases stayed unmatched. There are 14 residues in the CDR3. Ages ranged from 18 to 89 years, with residence in some 25 US areas. Which cohort a participant joined came from the clinical history participants gave. The sequenced sample was PBMCs or T cells enriched from blood (not recorded which). V is TRBV5-6 and J is TRBJ2-3; 7 nucleotides match TRBD1. The TCR was taken from a woman between 50 and 59 years old who had recovered from COVID-19. The CDR3 protein is CASSPGQFTDTQYF. Written as DNA, the CDR3 is TGTGCCAGCAGCCCGGGACAGTTCACAGATACGCAGTATTTT.